This is a list of T cell receptor beta chains from one sample in a study of vaccination effects on CD4 cells after COVID-19. Sequenced by immunoSEQ multiplex PCR; TCRdb stores in-frame clones only, minus some. The sample has 37,000 or so clones, about 60% seen once. Their antigen targets remain unknown. Sequenced here: CD4+ T cells from PBMCs cultured with HCoV-OC43 spike peptides, sampled before COVID-19 vaccination. Every receptor here comes from a human donor who received a COVID-19 vaccine. Each CDR3 is given with its conserved first and last residue. D genes are given only for firm matches. Clone size is not always given. Where it is, it says once, few, many or a class for expanded clones.

clone size | J gene | V gene | D gene | CDR3 protein | CDR3 DNA
- | TRBJ2-5 | TRBV4-1 | - | CASSQTEGETQYF | TGCGCCAGCAGCCAGACGGAGGGAGAGACCCAGTACTTC
- | TRBJ2-2 | TRBV5-1 | - | CASSLNTGELFF | TGCGCCAGCAGCTTGAACACCGGGGAGCTGTTTTTT
few | TRBJ2-1 | TRBV4-1 | TRBD1 | CASSQTDRVVLNEQFF | TGCGCCAGCAGCCAGACCGACAGGGTCGTTTTGAATGAGCAGTTCTTC
- | TRBJ2-3 | TRBV27 | TRBD2 | CASSSPATSGRGDTQYF | TGTGCCAGCAGTTCGCCGGCGACTAGCGGGAGAGGAGATACGCAGTATTTT
- | TRBJ2-7 | TRBV5-1 | - | CASSVGATYEQYF | TGCGCCAGCTCCGTTGGAGCCACCTACGAGCAGTACTTC
few | TRBJ2-3 | TRBV7-2 | TRBD2 | CASSWRAGDTDTQYF | TGTGCCAGCAGCTGGCGAGCGGGGGACACAGATACGCAGTATTTT
- | TRBJ2-1 | TRBV24-1 | TRBD2 | CATSDHRTSGVYNEQFF | TGTGCCACCAGTGACCATCGGACTAGCGGAGTTTACAATGAGCAGTTCTTC
- | TRBJ1-6 | TRBV4-1 | TRBD1 | CASSQVDRDSPLHF | TGCGCCAGCAGCCAAGTGGACAGGGATTCACCCCTCCACTTT
- | TRBJ2-5 | TRBV7-9 | - | CASSLKDWYQETQYF | TGTGCCAGCAGCTTAAAAGACTGGTACCAAGAGACCCAGTACTTC
- | TRBJ2-7 | TRBV5-1 | TRBD1 | CASSGIDRASYEQYF | TGCGCCAGCAGCGGGATCGACAGGGCCTCCTACGAGCAGTACTTC
- | TRBJ2-7 | TRBV9 | - | CASSAGPHSGEQYF | TGTGCCAGCAGCGCTGGCCCCCACTCGGGCGAGCAGTACTTC
- | TRBJ1-2 | TRBV10-3 | TRBD1 | CAIVAGTGANYGYTF | TGTGCCATCGTTGCGGGGACAGGGGCTAACTATGGCTACACCTTC
- | TRBJ1-2 | TRBV10-3 | TRBD1 | CAISEAEGARDGYTF | TGTGCCATCAGTGAGGCGGAGGGGGCTAGGGATGGCTACACCTTC
- | TRBJ2-5 | TRBV5-4 | - | CASSRDLWETQYF | TGTGCCAGCAGCCGGGACTTGTGGGAGACCCAGTACTTC
- | TRBJ2-1 | TRBV3-1/TRBV3-2 | - | CASSQSRDNEQFF | TGTGCCAGCAGCCAATCGCGCGACAATGAGCAGTTCTTC
- | TRBJ2-7 | TRBV11-2 | TRBD2 | CASSLDPSGTLTYEQYF | TGTGCCAGCAGCTTAGACCCTAGCGGGACTCTTACCTACGAGCAGTACTTC
- | TRBJ1-5 | TRBV18 | - | CASSPSTDTPPQHF | TGTGCCAGCTCACCAAGCACAGATACCCCGCCCCAGCATTTT
- | TRBJ2-2 | TRBV5-6 | - | CASSSPDIWGTGELFF | TGTGCCAGCAGCTCCCCCGATATCTGGGGTACCGGGGAGCTGTTTTTT
few | TRBJ2-5 | TRBV11-1 | TRBD1 | CASSLAPTGIETQYF | TGTGCCAGCAGCTTAGCCCCGACAGGGATAGAGACCCAGTACTTC
few | TRBJ1-5 | TRBV19 | TRBD1 | CASTLGTDNQPQHF | TGTGCCAGTACCCTGGGGACAGACAATCAGCCCCAGCATTTT
- | TRBJ2-1 | TRBV27 | - | CASSPLEKFNEQFF | TGTGCCAGCAGTCCGCTGGAGAAGTTCAATGAGCAGTTCTTC
- | TRBJ1-1 | TRBV2 | - | CASSAGNTEAFF | TGTGCCAGCAGTGCCGGGAACACTGAAGCTTTCTTT
- | TRBJ2-1 | TRBV7-2 | TRBD2 | CASSQSTSGVGEQFF | TGTGCCAGCAGCCAATCGACTAGCGGGGTTGGTGAGCAGTTCTTC
- | TRBJ2-7 | TRBV12-3/TRBV12-4 | TRBD2 | CASRVAGSGEQYF | TGTGCCAGCAGGGTAGCGGGATCGGGGGAGCAGTACTTC
few | TRBJ1-1 | TRBV19 | TRBD1 | CASSILTGASNTEAFF | TGTGCCAGTAGTATATTGACAGGGGCCTCGAACACTGAAGCTTTCTTT
- | TRBJ1-1 | TRBV11-2 | TRBD1 | CASSLSDRVYTEAFF | TGTGCCAGCAGCTTATCCGACAGGGTGTACACTGAAGCTTTCTTT
- | TRBJ1-5 | TRBV6-1 | - | CASSESLVGNQPQHF | TGTGCCAGCAGTGAATCCTTAGTGGGGAATCAGCCCCAGCATTTT
once | TRBJ2-4 | TRBV10-1 | - | CASSDAGLAKNIQYF | TGCGCCAGCAGTGATGCAGGCCTAGCCAAAAACATTCAGTACTTC
- | TRBJ1-5 | TRBV10-1 | TRBD1 | CARTGDNQPQHF | TGCGCCAGGACAGGGGATAATCAGCCCCAGCATTTT
- | TRBJ2-6 | TRBV2 | - | CASRIQGANVLTF | TGTGCCAGCAGGATACAGGGGGCCAACGTCCTGACTTTC
once | TRBJ1-2 | TRBV24-1 | - | CATSDSPDANYGYTF | TGTGCCACCAGTGATTCGCCAGACGCTAACTATGGCTACACCTTC
- | TRBJ2-7 | TRBV11-2 | TRBD2 | CASRSLAGGNEQYF | TGTGCCAGCAGGTCACTAGCGGGAGGAAACGAGCAGTACTTC
few | TRBJ1-1 | TRBV2 | - | CASSGGGTTEAFF | TGTGCCAGCAGCGGTGGGGGGACCACTGAAGCTTTCTTT